These 21 T cell receptor beta chains came from one sample sequenced in a study of CD4 T cells in relation to SARS-CoV-2 and coronaviruses. Assay used: immunoSEQ multiplex PCR; TCRdb lists only in-frame clones, some missing. This sample yields approximately 70,000 clones, of which more than 85% are seen a single time; under 0.3% belongs to the top ten. The unexposed donors gave CD4+ T cells in about 2010-2018, prior to COVID-19. The sequenced sample was naive CD4+ T cells from PBMCs. Regarding subset: naive CD4+ T cells isolated by negative enrichment. These TCRs come from a human donor in good health.

A few counts support this clone. V is TRBV7-9 and J is TRBJ1-1; D not certain. The germline gives CDR1 SEHNR, CDR2 FQNEAQ (reference sequence). The V end was cut by 1 base, the J end by 4 bases, with 10 bases between. The length of the CDR3 is 14 residues. CDR3 sequence: CASSLGEWGTEAFF. The CDR3 DNA reads as TGTGCCAGCAGCTTAGGGGAATGGGGCACTGAAGCTTTCTTT. The full variable domain, with the rest looked up from reference TRBV7-9 and TRBJ1-1, is DTGVSQNPRHKITKRGQNVTFRCDPISEHNRLYWYRQTLGQGPEFLTYFQNEAQLEKSRLLSDRFSAERPKGSFSTLEIQRTEQGDSAMYLCASSLGEWGTEAFFGQGTRLTVV.

This chain connects TRBV30 to TRBJ1-2; 7 nucleotides align to TRBD1. The germline gives CDR1 GTSNPN, CDR2 SVGIG (reference sequence). Trimming took 4 bases from V and 3 from J; bases not matched to a gene: 8. The CDR3 contains 14 residues. CDR3 residues: CAWTVYRGYYGYTF. The DNA of the CDR3 is TGTGCCTGGACGGTCTACAGGGGCTACTATGGCTACACCTTC.

The rearrangement links TRBV19 to TRBJ1-5; D is possibly TRBD1 (6 bases). The V end was cut by 4 bases, the J end by 3 bases, with 13 bases between. Germline V gives CDR1 LNHDA, CDR2 SQIVND (reference sequence). The CDR3 loop spans 15 amino acids. CDR3 DNA: TGTGCCAGTAGTAACCGAGGGGGTGCCAATCAGCCCCAGCATTTT. Encoded protein: CASSNRGGANQPQHF.

This sequence joins TRBV15 and TRBJ1-1, with 9 bases that match TRBD1. V was pared by 0 bases and J by 0 bases, with 11 bases of the junction left unmatched. The CDR3 runs to 19 residues. In germline, CDR1 is LNHNV, CDR2 YYDKDF (reference sequence). The DNA for the CDR3 is TGTGCCACCAGCAGAGAGGTTAGAGGGACAGGGCTTTTGAACACTGAAGCTTTCTTT. It specifies CATSREVRGTGLLNTEAFF.

The chain carries TRBV7-2 and TRBJ2-1; 8 bases agree with TRBD2. After removal of 2 bases from V and 13 bases from J, the junction contained 7 bases not matched to a gene. The CDR3 totals 13 residues. The germline CDR1 and CDR2 sequences are SGHTA and FQGNSA. The CDR3 here is CASSLNSGGEQFF. DNA of the CDR3: TGTGCCAGCAGCTTAAATTCGGGGGGGGAACAGTTCTTC.

V is TRBV13 and J is TRBJ2-7, with D possibly being TRBD1 or TRBD2 (6 bases each). Germline V gene lookup returns CDR1 PRHDT and CDR2 FYEKMQ (reference sequence). This CDR3 is 14 amino acids long. Deletions cut 3 bases from V and 4 bases from J, with 13 bases between. The CDR3 DNA sequence: TGTGCCAGCAGCTTTGGAGGGGGACCGTACGAGCAGTACTTC. This gives the protein CASSFGGGPYEQYF.

In its sample, this clone was seen once. V and J are TRBV30 and TRBJ1-6; D possibly corresponds to TRBD1 (5 bases). Germline assignment: CDR1 GTSNPN and CDR2 SVGIG (reference sequence). The CDR3 totals 15 residues. The V and J ends lost 5 bases and 7 bases respectively, with 18 bases between them. The CDR3 reads CAWGGDRYKNSPLHF. The CDR3 nucleotides read TGTGCCTGGGGTGGGGACCGTTATAAGAATTCACCCCTCCACTTT. Based on the CDR3 plus reference TRBV30 and TRBJ1-6, the full variable domain is SQTIHQWPATLVQPVGSPLSLECTVEGTSNPNLYWYRQAAGRGLQLLFYSVGIGQISSEVPQNLSASRPQDRQFILSSKKLLLSDSGFYLCAWGGDRYKNSPLHFGNGTRLTVT.

CDR3 residues: CASSPMTGALYNEQFF. Here the CDR3 DNA reads TGTGCCAGCTCACCAATGACAGGGGCCCTCTACAATGAGCAGTTCTTC. The chain employs TRBV18 and TRBJ2-1; TRBD1 matches 8 bases. The CDR3 length is 16 residues. V shed 2 bases, J shed 3 bases, and the junction held 6 bases outside the gene matches. Looked up from germline, CDR1 is KGHSH and CDR2 is LQKENI.

V usage is TRBV6-5 and J usage is TRBJ1-1; D is perhaps TRBD1 (5 bases). Trimming stripped 4 bases from V and 4 bases from J, with 19 bases between. Germline CDR1 reads MNHEY; CDR2 reads SVGAGI. The CDR3 runs 16 residues. Here the CDR3 reads CASSLLQGRPSTEAFF. CDR3 DNA: TGTGCCAGCAGTTTACTTCAGGGAAGGCCTAGCACTGAAGCTTTCTTT.

The V call is TRBV6-4, the J call TRBJ2-5; 7 bases line up with TRBD2. The V segment lost 2 bases and the J segment 9 bases; nucleotides outside the gene matches: 0. CDR1 and CDR2 from the germline V gene are MRHNA and SNTAGT. The CDR3 loop spans 11 amino acids. This chain's CDR3 is CASSDGGAQYF. Written as DNA, the CDR3 is TGTGCCAGCAGTGACGGGGGGGCCCAGTACTTC.

This clone was found once. J is TRBJ2-7 and V is TRBV19, with TRBD1 matching over 7 bases. Trimming cost V 8 bases and J 2 bases; bases outside gene matches: 0. CDR1 is LNHDA, CDR2 SQIVND, per germline (reference sequence). The CDR3 is 11 residues long. The CDR3 protein is CASQGAYEQYF. CDR3 sequence (DNA): TGTGCCAGTCAGGGGGCCTACGAGCAGTACTTC.

The rearrangement links TRBV4-1 to TRBJ2-7; D is perhaps TRBD1 or TRBD2 (5 bases each). The germline V gene encodes CDR1 MGHRA and CDR2 YSYEKL. This CDR3 is 12 amino acids long. The V end was cut by 6 bases, the J end by 7 bases, with 13 bases between. CDR3 coding DNA: TGCGCCAGCAGGAACTTTGAGGGGGAGCAGTACTTC. It specifies CASRNFEGEQYF.

The DNA of the CDR3 is TGTGCCAGCAGTGAGAACAGAATTAATTCACCCCTCCACTTT. Protein product: CASSENRINSPLHF. The V and J genes are TRBV6-1 and TRBJ1-6; no firm D call. Germline V lookup: CDR1 MNHNS, CDR2 SASEGT. The CDR3 totals 14 residues. The V end was cut by 3 bases, the J end by 6 bases, with 9 bases between.

The genes are TRBV5-1 and TRBJ2-3; 8 nucleotides line up with TRBD2. This CDR3 comprises 14 residues. V shed 2 bases and J 1 base; nucleotides not matched to a gene: 0. Germline V lookup: CDR1 SGHRS, CDR2 YFSETQ. CDR3 nucleotide sequence: TGCGCCAGCAGCTTAGCGGGAGGCACAGATACGCAGTATTTT. Translating it yields CASSLAGGTDTQYF.

The chain couples TRBV10-3 to TRBJ1-6, with 9 positions matching TRBD1. Germline values: CDR1 ENHRY, CDR2 SYGVKD. This CDR3 has 21 amino acids. The trim removed 0 bases at V and 2 bases at J, leaving 14 bases unmatched. The CDR3 here is CAISESIPLGGQGAYNSPLHF. CDR3 bases: TGTGCCATCAGTGAGTCGATACCATTGGGGGGACAGGGCGCCTATAATTCACCCCTCCACTTT.

The chain uses TRBV18 and TRBJ1-1; D might be TRBD1 (5 bases). Trimming stripped 6 bases from V and 6 bases from J, with 17 bases between. Germline assignment: CDR1 KGHSH and CDR2 LQKENI. CDR3 size: 14 residues. The CDR3 region is CASSPGTESPEAFF. For the CDR3, the DNA is TGTGCCAGCTCCCCCGGGACGGAAAGCCCTGAAGCTTTCTTT.

V and J are TRBV3-1 (or the pseudogene TRBV3-2) and TRBJ1-2; 9 bases match TRBD1. Germline lookup yields CDR1 LGHDT and CDR2 YNNKEL (reference sequence). The length of the CDR3 is 20 residues. V shed 1 base and J 0 bases; nucleotides not matched to a gene: 15. As DNA, the CDR3 is TGTGCCAGCAGCCAAGGTTCGTGCGGGGACAGGGAATATCCTAACTATGGCTACACCTTC. This encodes CASSQGSCGDREYPNYGYTF.

The J gene is TRBJ1-5, the V gene TRBV20-1; TRBD1 aligns across 10 bases. CDR1 DFQATT and CDR2 SNEGSKA come from the germline V gene (reference sequence). This CDR3 is 15 amino acids long. The trim removed 3 bases at V and 5 bases at J, leaving 7 bases unmatched. The CDR3 region has the DNA TGCAGTGCTAGTCCCGGGGGGACAGGGGATCAGCCCCAGCATTTT. This codes for CSASPGGTGDQPQHF.

The chain carries TRBV21-1 and TRBJ2-3; TRBD2 reflects the table's D call only, with no check against the DNA. TRBV21-1 is tagged as a pseudogene. This CDR3 is built from 17 residues. The CDR3 here is CASSPLGLAENTDTQYF. The CDR3 DNA is TGTGCCAGCAGCCCCCTCGGACTAGCGGAGAACACAGATACGCAGTATTTT.

The V call is TRBV7-3, the J call TRBJ2-3, with 10 bases that match TRBD2. The germline CDR1 and CDR2 sequences are SGHTA and FQGTGA. The CDR3 totals 15 residues. V shed 6 bases, J shed 3 bases, and the junction held 6 bases outside the gene matches. CDR3 in DNA: TGTGCCAGCAGTCGCCTTAGCGGGGGGACAGATACGCAGTATTTT. Protein: CASSRLSGGTDTQYF.

The chain carries TRBV15 and TRBJ2-5; D assignment may be TRBD1 or TRBD2 (5 bases each). Trimming took off 3 bases at V and 1 base at J, with 18 bases between the two ends. CDR1 LNHNV and CDR2 YYDKDF come from the germline V gene (reference sequence). This CDR3 has 17 amino acids. CDR3 loop: CATSSASRGRGQETQYF. In DNA form, the CDR3 reads TGTGCCACCAGCAGCGCCTCCCGGGGACGGGGCCAAGAGACCCAGTACTTC.